The 9 T cell receptor beta chains below were found in one sample sequenced in a study of cytomegalovirus exposure and HLA in healthy donors. The PCR used 60 Vbeta and 13 Jbeta primers. The method was immunoSEQ multiplex PCR; TCRdb's version includes in-frame clones alone and lacks a portion of them. The data hold about 140,000 clones, with 75% to 90% observed a single time. Sequencing was carried out using PBMCs. The receptors were gathered from a man in his forties or fifties in good health and CMV-seronegative.

The rearrangement links TRBV7-6 to TRBJ1-1; D not certain. This CDR3 has 14 amino acids. CDR1 is SGHVS and CDR2 is FNYEAQ in the germline V gene. V was pared by 5 bases and J by 0 bases, with 10 bases between. The CDR3 sequence: CASSPGGLNTEAFF. The CDR3 DNA reads TGTGCCAGCAGCCCGGGAGGGTTGAACACTGAAGCTTTCTTT.

Only one count was recorded for this clone. The rearrangement uses TRBV6-5 and TRBJ1-2; TRBD1 matches 9 bases. This CDR3 is built from 15 residues. The V gene end was trimmed by 7 bases and the J gene end by 4 bases; junction bases not matched to a gene: 10. Germline V gives CDR1 MNHEY, CDR2 SVGAGI. The DNA of the CDR3 is TGTGCCAGCACCAGGACAGGGGCCGCGACCTATGGCTACACCTTC. Its translation: CASTRTGAATYGYTF.

V and J are TRBV27 and TRBJ1-2; D is perhaps TRBD1 (5 bases). This CDR3 has 13 residues. The V end lost 3 bases, the J end lost 4 bases, and 9 bases lay between the germline ends. Per the germline V gene, CDR1 is MNHEY and CDR2 is SMNVEV (reference sequence). CDR3 region: CASSFRASYGYTF. The CDR3 DNA reads TGTGCCAGCAGTTTCAGGGCCAGCTATGGCTACACCTTC.

V gene TRBV27 combines with J gene TRBJ1-3, with 7 bases fitting TRBD1. The CDR3 spans 16 residues. Germline trimming cut 5 bases from V and 4 bases from J; bases unmatched to any gene: 11. CDR1 and CDR2 (germline): MNHEY, SMNVEV (reference sequence). CDR3 DNA sequence: TGTGCCAGCAGTCCCCTCGTGAGGGGGCGAGGAAACACCATATATTTT. Translation: CASSPLVRGRGNTIYF.

As DNA, the CDR3 is TGTGCCAGCAGCCCGGGACAGGGGAACTACAATGAGCAGTTCTTC. Residues: CASSPGQGNYNEQFF. The chain is built from TRBV6-5 and TRBJ2-1, with TRBD1 matching 10 bases. The length of the CDR3 is 15 residues. Germline V CDR1 and CDR2: MNHEY, SVGAGI. V shed 6 bases, J shed 3 bases, and the junction held 5 bases outside the gene matches.

V and J are TRBV18 and TRBJ1-1; D not resolved. Looked up from germline, CDR1 is KGHSH and CDR2 is LQKENI. CDR3 length equals 12 residues. The V gene lost 4 bases and the J gene lost 6 bases, with 9 bases spanning the gap. The DNA of the CDR3 is TGTGCCAGCTCACAACAAGAAGCTGAAGCTTTCTTT. Translation: CASSQQEAEAFF.

The chain recombines TRBV29-1 with TRBJ2-2; TRBD1 agrees at 11 bases. Germline CDR1 reads SQVTM; CDR2 reads ANQGSEA. J lost 6 bases, V lost 6 bases, and 3 bases had no gene match. The CDR3 loop spans 13 amino acids. The CDR3 nucleotides are TGCAGCGTCCGGACAGGGGGCGCCGGGGAGCTGTTTTTT. Its translation is CSVRTGGAGELFF.

This clone is deemed medium-sized. The V call is TRBV9, the J call TRBJ1-1, with 7 bases lining up with TRBD1. CDR3 length equals 16 residues. Germline CDR1 and CDR2: SGDLS and YYNGEE. V trimming: 0 bases; J trimming: 1 base; junction bases outside the gene matches: 6. The CDR3 DNA sequence: TGTGCCAGCAGCGTAGATTACAGGGGATCGAACACTGAAGCTTTCTTT. Protein product: CASSVDYRGSNTEAFF. Full variable domain (missing parts from reference TRBV9 and TRBJ1-1): DSGVTQTPKHLITATGQRVTLRCSPRSGDLSVYWYQQSLDQGLQFLIQYYNGEERAKGNILERFSAQQFPDLHSELNLSSLELGDSALYFCASSVDYRGSNTEAFFGQGTRLTVV.

V and J are TRBV19 and TRBJ1-4, with 11 bases matching TRBD1. The trim removed 7 bases at V and 7 bases at J, leaving 14 bases unmatched. CDR1 and CDR2 (germline): LNHDA, SQIVND (reference sequence). The CDR3 consists of 17 residues. The CDR3 loop reads CASNTLGLGTGGEKLFF. The CDR3 DNA reads as TGTGCCAGTAATACCCTCGGCCTCGGGACAGGGGGTGAAAAACTGTTTTTT. Filled out from reference TRBV19 and TRBJ1-4, the complete variable domain reads DGGITQSPKYLFRKEGQNVTLSCEQNLNHDAMYWYRQDPGQGLRLIYYSQIVNDFQKGDIAEGYSVSREKKESFPLTVTSAQKNPTAFYLCASNTLGLGTGGEKLFFGSGTQLSVL.